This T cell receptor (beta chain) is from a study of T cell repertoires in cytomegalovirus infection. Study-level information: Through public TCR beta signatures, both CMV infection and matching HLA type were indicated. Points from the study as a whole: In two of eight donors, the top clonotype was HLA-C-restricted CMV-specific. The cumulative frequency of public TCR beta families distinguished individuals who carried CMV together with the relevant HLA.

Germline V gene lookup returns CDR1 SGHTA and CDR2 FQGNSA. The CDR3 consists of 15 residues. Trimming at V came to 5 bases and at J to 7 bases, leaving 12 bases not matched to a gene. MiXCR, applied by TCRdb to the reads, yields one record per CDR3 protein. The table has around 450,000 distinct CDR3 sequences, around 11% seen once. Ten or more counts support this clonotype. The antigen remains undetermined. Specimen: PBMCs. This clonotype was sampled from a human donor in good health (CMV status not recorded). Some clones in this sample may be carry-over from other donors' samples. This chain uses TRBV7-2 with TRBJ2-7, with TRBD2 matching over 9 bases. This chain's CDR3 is CASSRPSGASGEQYF. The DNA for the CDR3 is TGTGCCAGCAGCCGACCTAGCGGGGCGTCGGGGGAGCAGTACTTC.